The entry below describes one T cell receptor beta chain. Trimming shortened V by 2 bases and J by 0 bases, and 8 bases separated the two germline ends. Germline values: CDR1 SGHRS, CDR2 YFSETQ. CDR3 length: 14 residues. The data stem from a study of cytomegalovirus exposure and HLA in healthy donors. Method: immunoSEQ multiplex PCR; TCRdb's copy keeps in-frame clones and lacks some. The table records some 140,000 clones, more than 70% of them present only once. Sequenced: PBMCs. This clonotype was obtained from a human donor in good health. The V call is TRBV5-1, the J call TRBJ1-1; maybe TRBD1 (5 bases). In DNA, the CDR3 is TGCGCCAGCAGCTTACAGGTTATGAACACTGAAGCTTTCTTT. It specifies CASSLQVMNTEAFF.